Below, 19 T cell receptor beta chains from the same sample are listed, as sequenced in a study of naive and memory T cell subsets. Two oligonucleotides, mixed equimolar, formed the beta constant-region primer covering TRBC1 and TRBC2. Four rounds of PCR amplified the ligated cDNA using nested alpha and beta constant-region primers plus SP2. TCRdb ran MiXCR on the UMI-ligation and nested PCR reads and lists one entry per CDR3 protein. The profile covers 95,000 to 150,000 distinct CDR3 sequences, with 36% appearing a single time and about 1% taken by the ten largest. Specimen: central memory CD4+ T cells from blood. The receptors were sampled from a human donor in good health.

This clonotype was detected once. The V gene is TRBV24-1, the J gene TRBJ2-1; 10 bases map to TRBD2. V gave up 6 bases and J gave up 0 bases; unmatched junction bases: 10. The germline CDR1 and CDR2 sequences are KGHDR and SFDVKD. The CDR3 runs 18 residues. This CDR3 reads CATSTSGTTSSSYNEQFF. The DNA for the CDR3 is TGTGCCACCAGTACTAGCGGGACAACATCGAGCTCCTACAATGAGCAGTTCTTC.

This clonotype was seen a few times. The rearrangement uses TRBV6-5 and TRBJ2-7, with 8 bases identical to TRBD1. Trimming cost V 6 bases and J 1 base; bases outside gene matches: 11. The CDR3 consists of 16 residues. Germline V gives CDR1 MNHEY, CDR2 SVGAGI. CDR3 nucleotide sequence: TGTGCCAGCAGATCCTATGGGACAGGTAGTTCCTACGAGCAGTACTTC. The encoded protein is CASRSYGTGSSYEQYF.

This chain connects TRBV10-3 to TRBJ2-1; 9 nucleotides match TRBD1. The CDR3 spans 17 residues. V gave up 0 bases and J gave up 0 bases; unmatched junction bases: 3. Germline V CDR1 and CDR2: ENHRY, SYGVKD. This CDR3 reads CAISESGTGLSYNEQFF. DNA of the CDR3: TGTGCCATCAGTGAGTCAGGGACAGGGCTCTCCTACAATGAGCAGTTCTTC.

Concerning this clonotype itself: The conserved final phenylalanine or tryptophan is absent from the CDR3, which likely points to a read error. For the CDR3, the DNA is TGTGCCAGCAGCTCCGGGACAGAGAAAACCGGGGAGCTGTTTCTT. Translated, it gives CASSSGTEKTGELFL. This chain links TRBV12-3 or TRBV12-4 with TRBJ2-2, with 7 bases fitting TRBD1. Trimming at V came to 6 bases and at J to 5 bases, leaving 9 bases not matched to a gene. The CDR3 totals 15 residues.

This clonotype was counted ten times or more. The rearrangement uses TRBV29-1 and TRBJ2-1, with a tentative D call TRBD1 (5 bases). Germline V gene data show CDR1 as SQVTM and CDR2 as ANQGSEA. Trimming removed 5 bases from V and 8 bases from J, with 19 bases in between. The CDR3 covers 14 residues. This CDR3 is CSVRSGAGQDEQFF. CDR3 coding DNA: TGCAGCGTTCGCAGTGGGGCAGGGCAGGATGAGCAGTTCTTC.

V gene TRBV5-1 combines with J gene TRBJ2-6; D remains ambiguous. Trimming cost V 4 bases and J 0 bases, with 14 bases left between them. The CDR3 has 17 amino acids. CDR1 is SGHRS and CDR2 is YFSETQ in the germline V gene. The CDR3 is CASSLRFERSGANVLTF. CDR3 bases: TGCGCCAGCAGCCTAAGATTTGAACGCTCTGGGGCCAACGTCCTGACTTTC.

The chain has TRBV9 and TRBJ2-4; 11 bases fit TRBD2. J lost 3 bases, V lost 4 bases, and 9 bases had no gene match. The length of the CDR3 is 17 residues. Germline CDR1 SGDLS, CDR2 YYNGEE. CDR3 nucleotide sequence: TGTGCCAGCAGCCTTAGTGGGACTAGCGGTGTCAAAAACATTCAGTACTTC. Its translation: CASSLSGTSGVKNIQYF.

This clonotype has only a few counts. The junction departs from the called germline gene at one end, perhaps through a read error. The CDR3 sequence: CASSLYDSDNEQFF. CDR3 DNA sequence: TGTGCCAGCAGTTTATACGACTCCGACAATGAGCAGTTCTTC. The chain recombines TRBV28 with TRBJ2-1; D gene ambiguous. Germline lookup yields CDR1 MDHEN and CDR2 SYDVKM. The CDR3 length is 14 residues.

The gene calls are TRBV19 and TRBJ2-2; 9 bases line up with TRBD1. This CDR3 is 15 amino acids long. Germline lookup yields CDR1 LNHDA and CDR2 SQIVND (reference sequence). Trimming took 4 bases from V and 5 from J; bases not matched to a gene: 5. This CDR3 is CASSTGTGKTGELFF. The CDR3 bases are TGTGCCAGTAGTACCGGGACAGGGAAAACCGGGGAGCTGTTTTTT. Complete variable domain (other parts from reference TRBV19 and TRBJ2-2): DGGITQSPKYLFRKEGQNVTLSCEQNLNHDAMYWYRQDPGQGLRLIYYSQIVNDFQKGDIAEGYSVSREKKESFPLTVTSAQKNPTAFYLCASSTGTGKTGELFFGEGSRLTVL.

J is TRBJ2-4 and V is TRBV29-1; TRBD1 matches 7 bases. Looked up from germline, CDR1 is SQVTM and CDR2 is ANQGSEA. The CDR3 consists of 11 residues. The CDR3 nucleotides are TGCAGTACACGACAGGGTAACATTCAGTACTTC. Translated: CSTRQGNIQYF.

The chain couples TRBV28 to TRBJ2-7; TRBD1 is a possible D gene (6 bases). Germline loops: CDR1 MDHEN, CDR2 SYDVKM. The V gene lost 5 bases and the J gene lost 2 bases, with 7 bases spanning the gap. The CDR3 covers 12 residues. The DNA of the CDR3 is TGTGCCAGCAGTAACAGGGCCTACGAGCAGTACTTC. It specifies CASSNRAYEQYF.

This chain connects TRBV7-2 to TRBJ1-5; no definite D call. CDR3 length: 16 residues. Trimming pared 0 bases from V and 5 bases from J, leaving 14 bases between. Germline V gene data show CDR1 as SGHTA and CDR2 as FQGNSA. DNA for the CDR3: TGTGCCAGCAGCTTAGCGTCTATAGGTTCGCATCAGCCCCAGCATTTT. Translated, it gives CASSLASIGSHQPQHF.

The chain is built from TRBV11-2 and TRBJ1-4; tentative D call: TRBD1 (6 bases). This CDR3 has 13 amino acids. V was pared by 5 bases and J by 5 bases, with 9 bases between. Germline values: CDR1 SGHAT, CDR2 FQNNGV. CDR3 nucleotides: TGTGCCAGCAGCCGCGACAGGAATGAAAAACTGTTTTTT. This codes for CASSRDRNEKLFF.

This clonotype was found many times. The chain is built from TRBV7-8 and TRBJ1-1; 8 positions match TRBD1. Germline lookup yields CDR1 SGHVS and CDR2 FQNEAQ. Losses at the gene ends were 3 bases for V and 7 bases for J; bases not matched to a gene: 4. The CDR3 totals 13 residues. The CDR3 nucleotides read TGTGCCAGCAGCTTGGGACAGGCTATTGAAGCTTTCTTT. Its protein is CASSLGQAIEAFF.

This rearrangement joins TRBV11-3 to TRBJ2-1; 8 bases align to TRBD2. The CDR3 has 14 amino acids. Per germline, CDR1 SGHNT and CDR2 YENEEA. With 1 base clipped from V and 16 bases from J, the junction kept 12 bases outside the gene matches. The CDR3 loop reads CASSLGGSRGLVFF. CDR3 sequence (DNA): TGTGCCAGCAGCTTAGGAGGGTCTCGGGGACTAGTATTCTTC.

The V gene is TRBV5-1, the J gene TRBJ2-2, with 12 bases fitting TRBD2. Per the germline V gene, CDR1 is SGHRS and CDR2 is YFSETQ. The CDR3 runs 19 residues. The V segment lost 4 bases and the J segment 0 bases; nucleotides outside the gene matches: 10. The CDR3 loop reads CASSVGLLAGGPNTGELFF. Written as DNA, the CDR3 is TGCGCCAGCAGCGTGGGGTTACTAGCGGGAGGACCGAACACCGGGGAGCTGTTTTTT.

This rearrangement joins TRBV28 to TRBJ2-7; a weak D match, TRBD2 (5 bases). Germline CDR1 is MDHEN and CDR2 is SYDVKM. The CDR3 consists of 15 residues. V lost 1 base and J lost 3, with 13 bases in between. In nucleotides, the CDR3 is TGTGCCAGCAGTTTATTGAGGGCAGGTTACTACGAGCAGTACTTC. Translation: CASSLLRAGYYEQYF.

This clonotype appeared a few times. The chain joins TRBV7-9 to TRBJ2-7; TRBD1 matches 7 bases. The CDR3 is 14 amino acids. V shed 3 bases, J shed 7 bases, and the junction held 9 bases outside the gene matches. Per germline, CDR1 SEHNR and CDR2 FQNEAQ (reference sequence). Here the CDR3 reads CASSFDRVTGEQYF. In DNA, the CDR3 is TGTGCCAGCAGCTTCGACAGGGTAACTGGTGAGCAGTACTTC.

J is TRBJ2-7 and V is TRBV20-1; 8 bases are a match to TRBD1. Germline CDR1 DFQATT, CDR2 SNEGSKA (reference sequence). There are 17 residues in the CDR3. Losses at the gene ends were 5 bases for V and 1 base for J; bases not matched to a gene: 16. CDR3 in DNA: TGCAGTGCTCCACCCGACGGACAGGGTAGAGGGTCCTACGAGCAGTACTTC. This translates into CSAPPDGQGRGSYEQYF.